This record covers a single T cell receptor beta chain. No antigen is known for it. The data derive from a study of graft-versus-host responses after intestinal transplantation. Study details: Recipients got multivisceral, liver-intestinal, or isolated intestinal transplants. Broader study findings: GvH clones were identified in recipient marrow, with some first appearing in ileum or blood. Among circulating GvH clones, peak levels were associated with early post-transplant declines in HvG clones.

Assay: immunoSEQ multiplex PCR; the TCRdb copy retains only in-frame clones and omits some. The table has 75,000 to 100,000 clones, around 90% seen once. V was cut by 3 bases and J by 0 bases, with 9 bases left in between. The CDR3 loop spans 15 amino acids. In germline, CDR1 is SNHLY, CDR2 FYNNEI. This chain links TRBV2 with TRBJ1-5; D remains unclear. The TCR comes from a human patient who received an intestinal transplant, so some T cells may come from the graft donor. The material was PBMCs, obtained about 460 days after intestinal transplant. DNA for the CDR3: TGTGCCAGCAGTGACCCATTACGTAGCAATCAGCCCCAGCATTTT. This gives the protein CASSDPLRSNQPQHF.